This record covers a single TCR beta chain. Using immunoSEQ multiplex PCR, the repertoire was profiled, and TCRdb retains in-frame clones only, with some absent. The repertoire has about 32,000 clones, roughly nine tenths of them found once; the top ten carry 8% to 11%. This sample is part of a study of T cell changes during pregnancy in multiple sclerosis. The trim removed 4 bases at V and 5 bases at J, leaving 5 bases unmatched. The CDR3 has 14 residues. Per germline, CDR1 SGDLS and CDR2 YYNGEE. This TCR was recovered from a female donor with multiple sclerosis, enrolled in a pregnancy study. The chain employs TRBV9 and TRBJ1-1, with 10 bases matching TRBD1. Sequenced material: CD8+ T cells from peripheral blood mononuclear cells, taken in the second trimester of pregnancy. CDR3 sequence (DNA): TGTGCCAGCAGCACAGGACAGGGGGTTACTGAAGCTTTCTTT. It specifies CASSTGQGVTEAFF.